One sample yielded the 25 T cell receptor beta chains listed below, sequenced in a study of blood T cell repertoires in COVID-19. Repertoires were generated with immunoSEQ multiplex PCR, while TCRdb's copy carries only in-frame clones and drops some. The table has approximately 10,000 clones, 81% seen once; the top ten hold roughly 24%. The sequenced sample was peripheral blood. All receptors derive from a man in his sixties with active COVID-19.

V usage is TRBV28 and J usage is TRBJ2-3; TRBD1 aligns across 7 bases. J was trimmed by 2 bases and V by 6 bases; bases with no gene match: 11. Germline assignment: CDR1 MDHEN and CDR2 SYDVKM. The length of the CDR3 is 16 residues. CDR3 nucleotides: TGTGCCAGCAGCCCCGGGACAGAAGTCCTCACAGATACGCAGTATTTT. Translated: CASSPGTEVLTDTQYF. The variable domain in full, with the rest retrieved from reference TRBV28 and TRBJ2-3, is DVKVTQSSRYLVKRTGEKVFLECVQDMDHENMFWYRQDPGLGLRLIYFSYDVKMKEKGDIPEGYSVSREKKERFSLILESASTNQTSMYLCASSPGTEVLTDTQYFGPGTRLTVL.

This chain's CDR3 is CSATSNEQFF. DNA of the CDR3: TGCAGTGCCACGAGCAATGAGCAGTTCTTC. The rearrangement uses TRBV20-1 and TRBJ2-1; D is ambiguous. CDR1 is DFQATT, CDR2 SNEGSKA, per germline (reference sequence). The CDR3 runs 10 residues. Trimming removed 6 bases from V and 6 bases from J, with 6 bases in between.

The J gene is TRBJ1-6, the V gene TRBV19; 8 nucleotides agree with TRBD1. The germline CDR1 and CDR2 sequences are LNHDA and SQIVND (reference sequence). The V and J ends lost 4 bases and 7 bases, in that order; junction bases with no gene match: 18. The CDR3 spans 19 residues. The CDR3 DNA reads as TGTGCCAGTAGTAATCTTCCAGGGGGCGCGGTTAATCGGAATTCACCCCTCCACTTT. This encodes CASSNLPGGAVNRNSPLHF.

The V and J genes are TRBV19 and TRBJ2-1; 8 positions agree with TRBD1. CDR3 length: 15 amino acids. Germline lookup yields CDR1 LNHDA and CDR2 SQIVND (reference sequence). The V and J ends lost 5 bases and 1 base, in that order; junction bases with no gene match: 4. For the CDR3, the DNA is TGTGCCAGTAGTCCTACAGGGGGGTCCTACAATGAGCAGTTCTTC. Its protein product is CASSPTGGSYNEQFF.

The J gene is TRBJ2-7, the V gene TRBV6-6; 8 bases align to TRBD1. V dropped 2 bases and J dropped 3; count of bases not matched to a gene: 6. This CDR3 spans 15 amino acids. CDR1 is MNHNY, CDR2 SVGAGI, per germline (reference sequence). The CDR3 protein is CASSYPRGPDYEQYF. In DNA, the CDR3 is TGTGCCAGCAGTTACCCCAGGGGGCCAGACTACGAGCAGTACTTC.

The rearrangement joins TRBV28 to TRBJ2-7; 7 bases line up with TRBD2. The CDR3 loop spans 16 amino acids. The junction had 13 bases not matched to a gene; V was cut back by 5 bases and J by 3 bases. Germline V lookup: CDR1 MDHEN, CDR2 SYDVKM. In nucleotides, the CDR3 is TGTGCCAGCAGTACTCAACACGGGGGGAGAATCTACGAGCAGTACTTC. It yields the protein CASSTQHGGRIYEQYF.

The chain is built from TRBV30 and TRBJ1-1, with 7 bases that match TRBD1. The CDR3 runs to 13 residues. Germline CDR1 GTSNPN, CDR2 SVGIG (reference sequence). Trimming at V came to 7 bases and at J to 0 bases, leaving 5 bases not matched to a gene. The CDR3 sequence is CAFHRGVNTEAFF. The CDR3 DNA follows: TGTGCCTTTCACAGGGGAGTGAACACTGAAGCTTTCTTT.

This clone turned up a few times. The chain uses TRBV11-2 and TRBJ1-3; no firm D call. Germline CDR1 is SGHAT and CDR2 is FQNNGV. Trimming stripped 5 bases from V and 2 bases from J, with 13 bases between. The CDR3 extends over 15 amino acids. CDR3 in amino acids: CASSRRGVTGNTIYF. The CDR3 bases are TGTGCCAGCAGCCGCCGGGGAGTAACTGGAAACACCATATATTTT.

This clone was counted only a few times. This chain joins TRBV7-9 and TRBJ2-7, with TRBD2 matching over 9 bases. The CDR3 covers 14 residues. Germline V lookup: CDR1 SEHNR, CDR2 FQNEAQ (reference sequence). Trimming at V came to 4 bases and at J to 6 bases, leaving 7 bases not matched to a gene. The CDR3 region has the DNA TGTGCCAGCAGCTCGGGACTAGCTGCCGGCGAGCAGTACTTC. Protein: CASSSGLAAGEQYF.

The chain recombines TRBV5-4 with TRBJ2-7; a possible D gene is TRBD2 (5 bases). The CDR3 runs 13 residues. The V end lost 4 bases, the J end lost 0 bases, and 8 bases lay between the germline ends. Germline loops: CDR1 SGHNT, CDR2 YYREEE (reference sequence). The CDR3 region is CASSSGTSYEQYF. The CDR3 bases are TGTGCCAGCAGCAGCGGTACCTCCTACGAGCAGTACTTC.

CDR3 region: CASSPGIEFAKNIQYF. The CDR3 DNA follows: TGCGCCAGCAGCCCCGGTATCGAATTTGCCAAAAACATTCAGTACTTC. The chain employs TRBV4-1 and TRBJ2-4; no firm D call. Trimming pared 4 bases from V and 1 base from J, leaving 14 bases between. The CDR3 extends over 16 amino acids. CDR1 is MGHRA and CDR2 is YSYEKL in the germline V gene.

V is TRBV28 and J is TRBJ2-7, with D perhaps TRBD2 (5 bases). The V end was cut by 4 bases, the J end by 3 bases, with 13 bases between. Germline CDR1 is MDHEN and CDR2 is SYDVKM. The length of the CDR3 is 14 residues. The DNA for the CDR3 is TGTGCCAGCAGTTCGACCGGGAAAGGCTACGAGCAGTACTTC. This translates into CASSSTGKGYEQYF.

This clone is a singleton in its sample. The chain uses TRBV2 and TRBJ2-3; 9 bases align to TRBD2. J gave up 3 bases and V 6 bases, and 7 bases lay outside the gene matches. The V gene's germline CDR1 is SNHLY and CDR2 FYNNEI. The CDR3 runs 15 residues. DNA of the CDR3: TGTGCCAGCAGAGACAGGACTAGCGTAACAGATACGCAGTATTTT. Translation gives CASRDRTSVTDTQYF.

This rearrangement joins TRBV25-1 to TRBJ2-7, with D possibly matching TRBD1 (6 bases). The CDR3 contains 16 residues. Trimming stripped 3 bases from V and 7 bases from J, with 22 bases between. Germline V gene data show CDR1 as MGHDK and CDR2 as SYGVNS. CDR3 nucleotide sequence: TGTGCCAGCAGTGACGAAGCACAGGGTAAAATCTCTGAGCAGTACTTC. Its protein product is CASSDEAQGKISEQYF.

This chain joins TRBV7-7 and TRBJ2-3; 15 bases fit TRBD2. The germline V gene encodes CDR1 SSHAT and CDR2 FNYEAQ (reference sequence). With 5 bases clipped from V and 0 bases from J, the junction kept 6 bases outside the gene matches. The CDR3 length is 18 residues. The CDR3 loop is CASSPGTSGRISTDTQYF. The CDR3 region has the DNA TGTGCCAGCAGCCCTGGGACTAGCGGGAGGATTAGCACAGATACGCAGTATTTT.

The chain is built from TRBV28 and TRBJ2-4, with a possible D match to TRBD1 (7 bases). CDR1 is MDHEN and CDR2 is SYDVKM in the germline V gene. V was trimmed by 11 bases and J by 7 bases, leaving 18 bases between them. The CDR3 extends over 13 amino acids. The CDR3 is CAAEDRAGNIQYF. For the CDR3, the DNA is TGTGCCGCCGAAGACAGGGCGGGGAACATTCAGTACTTC.

This clone has a single count. This chain connects TRBV6-5 to TRBJ1-5; 7 bases line up with TRBD1. The V gene's germline CDR1 is MNHEY and CDR2 SVGAGI. Trimming at V came to 7 bases and at J to 3 bases, leaving 6 bases not matched to a gene. This CDR3 has 14 residues. The CDR3 here is CASTQGSINQPQHF. The CDR3 coding sequence is TGTGCCAGCACACAGGGGTCTATCAATCAGCCCCAGCATTTT.

The chain has TRBV7-9 and TRBJ1-6, with 11 nucleotides matching TRBD1. V was pared by 5 bases and J by 15 bases, with 12 bases of the junction left unmatched. This CDR3 has 15 amino acids. Looked up from germline, CDR1 is SEHNR and CDR2 is FQNEAQ (reference sequence). The CDR3 DNA follows: TGTGCCAGCAGCGCGCCTGGGGACAGGGGGACCCACCTCCACTTT. Residues: CASSAPGDRGTHLHF.

Judged by abundance, this clone is medium-sized (0.01 to 0.1%). The V and J genes are TRBV13 and TRBJ2-1; D unresolved. The CDR3 is 15 residues long. Germline CDR1 and CDR2: PRHDT and FYEKMQ (reference sequence). V lost 0 bases, J lost 0 bases, and 6 bases lay in between. CDR3 loop: CASSLGVSSYNEQFF. Here the CDR3 DNA reads TGTGCCAGCAGCTTAGGTGTCAGCTCCTACAATGAGCAGTTCTTC. Looking up the rest from reference TRBV13 and TRBJ2-1 gives the full variable domain: AAGVIQSPRHLIKEKRETATLKCYPIPRHDTVYWYQQGPGQDPQFLISFYEKMQSDKGSIPDRFSAQQFSDYHSELNMSSLELGDSALYFCASSLGVSSYNEQFFGPGTRLTVL.

This clone was seen only a few times. The rearrangement joins TRBV6-5 to TRBJ1-2, with D possibly being TRBD1 (5 bases). V was trimmed by 6 bases and J by 7 bases, leaving 9 bases between them. CDR1 is MNHEY, CDR2 SVGAGI, per germline. The CDR3 loop spans 11 amino acids. CDR3 amino acids: CASRQEGGYTF. In DNA, the CDR3 is TGTGCCAGCAGACAGGAAGGTGGCTACACCTTC.

The chain uses TRBV28 and TRBJ2-7, with 9 nucleotides matching TRBD2. CDR1 is MDHEN, CDR2 SYDVKM, per germline. J was trimmed by 2 bases and V by 6 bases; bases with no gene match: 8. This CDR3 is 15 amino acids long. The CDR3 is CASSPSGKVAYEQYF. CDR3 nucleotide sequence: TGTGCCAGCAGCCCTAGCGGGAAAGTGGCCTACGAGCAGTACTTC.

The chain employs TRBV18 and TRBJ2-5, with 7 bases aligning to TRBD2. The CDR3 is 14 amino acids. J was trimmed by 1 base and V by 2 bases; bases with no gene match: 1. Germline loops: CDR1 KGHSH, CDR2 LQKENI. The CDR3 DNA is TGTGCCAGCTCACCAACGGGAGGCCAAGAGACCCAGTACTTC. This sequence encodes CASSPTGGQETQYF.

This clone appeared a few times. The chain links TRBV6-5 to TRBJ1-3; 7 bases agree with TRBD1. Losses at the gene ends were 8 bases for V and 3 bases for J; bases not matched to a gene: 4. Per germline, CDR1 MNHEY and CDR2 SVGAGI. The CDR3 totals 13 residues. The CDR3 is CASDREDGNTIYF. CDR3 nucleotide sequence: TGTGCCAGCGACAGGGAGGATGGAAACACCATATATTTT.

The V and J genes are TRBV4-3 and TRBJ2-3; D not resolved. Germline V gene lookup returns CDR1 LGHNA and CDR2 YSLEER. V lost 2 bases and J lost 1, with 10 bases in between. The CDR3 covers 15 residues. This CDR3 is CASSQLWQGTDTQYF. The DNA of the CDR3 is TGCGCCAGCAGCCAATTGTGGCAGGGCACAGATACGCAGTATTTT.

The CDR3 DNA follows: TGTGCCACGTCCGACAGGCCTCCTTTGAACACTGAAGCTTTCTTT. Translating gives CATSDRPPLNTEAFF. The chain has TRBV27 and TRBJ1-1; TRBD1 is a possible D gene (6 bases). Germline V gives CDR1 MNHEY, CDR2 SMNVEV (reference sequence). The V gene lost 10 bases and the J gene lost 0 bases, with 18 bases spanning the gap. The CDR3 is 15 amino acids.